These 16 T cell receptor beta chains came from one sample sequenced in a study of T cell responses to AZD1222 COVID-19 vaccine (dated by TCRdb to about 2021). The sample's time point label is to be understood as: baseline before first vaccination. Libraries were prepared through the immunoSEQ multiplex PCR assay. TCRdb mirrors the immuneACCESS table, restricted to in-frame sequences. Some clones are absent from its copies; in checked studies, under half trace to an unresolved V gene, and the reason for the others is unknown. The sample yields approximately 170,000 clones; 75% to 90% were counted once. The leading ten clones occupy 6.9% of the sample. Sample: peripheral blood, taken on day 0 of AZD1222 vaccination. Receptors were obtained from an adult in good health.

The rearrangement joins TRBV24-1 to TRBJ2-3; TRBD2 matches at 16 bases. From germline, CDR1 is KGHDR and CDR2 SFDVKD. The CDR3 runs 18 residues. The V segment lost 3 bases and the J segment 3 bases; nucleotides outside the gene matches: 5. The CDR3 coding sequence is TGTGCCACCAGTGATACCGGGACTAGCGGGGGGGCAACAGATACGCAGTATTTT. It encodes CATSDTGTSGGATDTQYF.

The rearrangement uses TRBV6-1 and TRBJ2-3; 9 nucleotides agree with TRBD2. V lost 3 bases, J lost 6 bases, and 13 bases stayed unmatched. This CDR3 contains 17 residues. Germline values: CDR1 MNHNS, CDR2 SASEGT. Here the CDR3 DNA reads TGTGCCAGCAGTGAGCGAACTGGCGGGGGGGCACTTGATACGCAGTATTTT. Translation gives CASSERTGGGALDTQYF.

This clone has a handful of counts. This rearrangement joins TRBV29-1 to TRBJ2-2; unclear D gene. Germline CDR1 and CDR2: SQVTM and ANQGSEA. V dropped 0 bases and J dropped 6 bases, with 5 bases sitting between them. This CDR3 has 12 residues. In nucleotides, the CDR3 is TGCAGCGTTGAAGATTTTCCCGGGGAGCTGTTTTTT. It translates to CSVEDFPGELFF.

This sequence joins TRBV5-5 and TRBJ2-5; TRBD1 is a possible D gene (7 bases). This CDR3 region has 15 residues. CDR1 is SGHKS, CDR2 YYEKEE, per germline (reference sequence). The germline V and J ends were trimmed by 0 bases and 3 bases, with 12 bases remaining between them. DNA for the CDR3: TGTGCCAGCAGCTTGGATCCCAGGGGGGAAGAGACCCAGTACTTC. Translated: CASSLDPRGEETQYF.

The chain couples TRBV3-1 (or the pseudogene TRBV3-2) to TRBJ1-3; 7 bases line up with TRBD1. This CDR3 has 16 amino acids. CDR1 is LGHDT and CDR2 is YNNKEL in the germline V gene (reference sequence). The trim removed 1 base at V and 0 bases at J, leaving 3 bases unmatched. CDR3 DNA sequence: TGTGCCAGCAGCCAAGGAACAGGGGACTCTGGAAACACCATATATTTT. This translates into CASSQGTGDSGNTIYF.

This rearrangement joins TRBV7-3 to TRBJ1-1; D not certain. Germline CDR1 and CDR2: SGHTA and FQGTGA. The CDR3 runs 14 residues. Trimming cost V 5 bases and J 4 bases, with 14 bases left between them. The CDR3 loop is CASSPTQKPTEAFF. For the CDR3, the DNA is TGTGCCAGCAGCCCGACACAGAAACCCACTGAAGCTTTCTTT.

The rearrangement uses TRBV10-1 and TRBJ1-5, with unresolved D. In germline, CDR1 is WNHNN, CDR2 SYGVQD (reference sequence). This CDR3 has 16 residues. V lost 7 bases to trimming and J lost 2 bases, with 18 bases between them. The chain's CDR3 is CASKVPASKGNQPQHF. The CDR3 DNA reads as TGCGCCAGCAAAGTTCCTGCATCAAAGGGCAATCAGCCCCAGCATTTT.

The gene calls are TRBV27 and TRBJ1-2; the match to TRBD1 covers 8 bases. Germline-derived CDR1 and CDR2 are MNHEY and SMNVEV (reference sequence). The CDR3 has 16 residues. The V segment lost 3 bases and the J segment 5 bases; nucleotides outside the gene matches: 11. The CDR3, as DNA: TGTGCCAGCAGTTTTTGGACCGACAGGGGAGGGTATGGCTACACCTTC. As protein: CASSFWTDRGGYGYTF.

The chain joins TRBV5-8 to TRBJ1-4, with 12 bases lining up with TRBD1. The CDR3 extends over 17 amino acids. Germline CDR1 SGHTS, CDR2 YDEGEE. The V segment lost 4 bases and the J segment 8 bases; nucleotides outside the gene matches: 12. The CDR3 region is CASSTGQGARRTEKLFF. CDR3 nucleotide sequence: TGTGCCAGCAGCACGGGACAGGGGGCGCGAAGGACGGAAAAACTGTTTTTT. Variable domain in full (rest from reference TRBV5-8 and TRBJ1-4): EAGVTQSPTHLIKTRGQQATLRCSPISGHTSVYWYQQALGLGLQFLLWYDEGEERNRGNFPPRFSGRQFPNYSSELNVNALELEDSALYLCASSTGQGARRTEKLFFGSGTQLSVL.

The chain joins TRBV11-2 to TRBJ1-2; D gene uncertain. The CDR3 consists of 15 residues. V was clipped by 0 bases and J by 6 bases, with 14 bases between them. The germline CDR1 and CDR2 sequences are SGHAT and FQNNGV. The CDR3 DNA follows: TGTGCCAGCAGCTTAGATCAACTACTCGCGGATGGCTACACCTTC. Residues: CASSLDQLLADGYTF.

V usage is TRBV28 and J usage is TRBJ2-7; possible D gene TRBD1, 5 bases. There are 11 residues in the CDR3. The germline V gene encodes CDR1 MDHEN and CDR2 SYDVKM. V lost 9 bases to trimming and J lost 3 bases, with 9 bases between them. The CDR3 DNA sequence: TGTGCCAGTAAGGGGTTCTACGAGCAGTACTTC. Its protein is CASKGFYEQYF. The full variable domain, completed using reference TRBV28 and TRBJ2-7, is DVKVTQSSRYLVKRTGEKVFLECVQDMDHENMFWYRQDPGLGLRLIYFSYDVKMKEKGDIPEGYSVSREKKERFSLILESASTNQTSMYLCASKGFYEQYFGPGTRLTVT.

This rearrangement joins TRBV27 to TRBJ2-3, with unresolved D. The germline V gene has CDR1 MNHEY and CDR2 SMNVEV (reference sequence). The CDR3 extends over 13 amino acids. V lost 2 bases, J lost 4 bases, and 7 bases lay in between. CDR3 nucleotide sequence: TGTGCCAGCAGTTTACGAAGTCCAGATACGCAGTATTTT. It encodes CASSLRSPDTQYF.

The rearrangement uses TRBV5-1 and TRBJ1-3; no definite D call. Germline V lookup: CDR1 SGHRS, CDR2 YFSETQ. Trimming removed 0 bases at V and 0 bases at J, with 10 bases between. This CDR3 is built from 16 residues. The CDR3 DNA is TGCGCCAGCAGCTTGGATCTCATTAGCTCTGGAAACACCATATATTTT. It codes for CASSLDLISSGNTIYF.

The chain has TRBV29-1 and TRBJ2-1; no definite D call. Germline values: CDR1 SQVTM, CDR2 ANQGSEA. The CDR3 runs to 13 residues. Deletions cut 6 bases from V and 5 bases from J, with 14 bases between. The CDR3 sequence is CSVQSPLNNEQFF. The DNA for the CDR3 is TGCAGCGTACAAAGCCCCCTTAACAATGAGCAGTTCTTC.

The chain employs TRBV7-3 and TRBJ2-1; possible D gene TRBD2, 6 bases. The CDR3 length is 12 residues. The V end lost 5 bases, the J end lost 10 bases, and 12 bases lay between the germline ends. In germline, CDR1 is SGHTA, CDR2 FQGTGA. CDR3 in amino acids: CASSISAGEQFF. Here the CDR3 DNA reads TGTGCCAGCAGCATCAGCGCGGGAGAGCAGTTCTTC.

The chain employs TRBV18 and TRBJ2-7; D possibly uses TRBD1 or TRBD2 (5 bases each). The V and J ends lost 1 base and 2 bases respectively, with 12 bases between them. The CDR3 has 15 residues. Germline values: CDR1 KGHSH, CDR2 LQKENI. This CDR3 is CASSPRLAGTYEQYV. The CDR3 DNA reads TGTGCCAGCTCACCACGCCTAGCAGGGACCTACGAGCAGTACGTC.